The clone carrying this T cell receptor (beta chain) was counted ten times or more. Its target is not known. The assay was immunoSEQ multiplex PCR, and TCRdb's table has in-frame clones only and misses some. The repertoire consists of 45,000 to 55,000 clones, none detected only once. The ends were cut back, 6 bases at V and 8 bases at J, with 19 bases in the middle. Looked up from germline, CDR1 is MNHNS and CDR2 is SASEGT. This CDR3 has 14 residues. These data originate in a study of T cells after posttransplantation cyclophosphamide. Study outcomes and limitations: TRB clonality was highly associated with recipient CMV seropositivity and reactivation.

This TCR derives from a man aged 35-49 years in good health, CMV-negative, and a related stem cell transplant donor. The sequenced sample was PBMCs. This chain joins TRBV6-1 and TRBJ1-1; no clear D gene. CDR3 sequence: CASRPELVQKEAFF. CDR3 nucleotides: TGTGCCAGCAGGCCTGAACTTGTACAGAAGGAAGCTTTCTTT.